These T cell receptor beta chains were read from a single sample in a study of cytomegalovirus exposure and HLA in healthy donors. The repertoire was sequenced with immunoSEQ multiplex PCR; TCRdb's copy has only in-frame clones and lacks some. The top ten hold approximately 1.5% of the sample, which has 200,000 to 250,000 clones, 75% to 85% seen once. Sequencing input: PBMCs. These receptor sequences come from a girl under 18 in good health and CMV-seronegative. Both conserved end residues are part of each CDR3. Each record gives: D gene, V gene, J gene, clone size, CDR3 length, CDR3 DNA, CDR3 protein. D genes are given only for firm matches. Not all rows give a size; the values are once, few, many and, for expanded clones, a class.

D gene: .; V gene: TRBV30; J gene: TRBJ1-1; clone size: once; CDR3 length: 13; CDR3 DNA: TGTGCCTGGAGGATACAGGGTACGTCTGAAGCTTTCTTT; CDR3 protein: CAWRIQGTSEAFF
D gene: TRBD2; V gene: TRBV6-5; J gene: TRBJ2-1; clone size: once; CDR3 length: 15; CDR3 DNA: TGTGCCAGCACCCCGATGTCTAGCGGGGGCTGGGAGCAGTTCTTC; CDR3 protein: CASTPMSSGGWEQFF
D gene: TRBD1; V gene: TRBV27; J gene: TRBJ2-7; clone size: .; CDR3 length: 13; CDR3 DNA: TGTGCCAGCAGACTCACAGGGGGGTACGAGCAGTACTTC; CDR3 protein: CASRLTGGYEQYF
D gene: .; V gene: TRBV4-1; J gene: TRBJ1-1; clone size: .; CDR3 length: 16; CDR3 DNA: TGCGCCAGCAGCCACCCTAGGAGGGGCTTGAACACTGAAGCTTTCTTT; CDR3 protein: CASSHPRRGLNTEAFF
D gene: .; V gene: TRBV25-1; J gene: TRBJ1-1; clone size: .; CDR3 length: 14; CDR3 DNA: TGTGCCAGCAGTGAAGCAGGGGCGAACACTGAAGCTTTCTTT; CDR3 protein: CASSEAGANTEAFF
D gene: TRBD1; V gene: TRBV16; J gene: TRBJ1-5; clone size: .; CDR3 length: 15; CDR3 DNA: TGTGCCAGCAGCCAGATCGGACAGGGCGATCAGCCCCAGCATTTT; CDR3 protein: CASSQIGQGDQPQHF
D gene: .; V gene: TRBV15; J gene: TRBJ2-5; clone size: .; CDR3 length: 16; CDR3 DNA: TGTGCCACCAGCAGAGGTCCGAGGGCCGCGGGGGAGACCCAGTACTTC; CDR3 protein: CATSRGPRAAGETQYF
D gene: .; V gene: TRBV2; J gene: TRBJ2-4; clone size: .; CDR3 length: 17; CDR3 DNA: TGTGCCAACGCCGGACACAGTAAGGCATCATCCAAAAACATTCAGTACTTC; CDR3 protein: CANAGHSKASSKNIQYF
D gene: TRBD1; V gene: TRBV10-3; J gene: TRBJ1-2; clone size: .; CDR3 length: 12; CDR3 DNA: TGTGCCATCAGTAGGACAGGGCAGGGCTACACCTTC; CDR3 protein: CAISRTGQGYTF
D gene: TRBD2; V gene: TRBV28; J gene: TRBJ2-1; clone size: .; CDR3 length: 17; CDR3 DNA: TGTGCCAGCAGCACCCCCACTAGCGACCCCACTTACAATGAGCAGTTCTTC; CDR3 protein: CASSTPTSDPTYNEQFF
D gene: .; V gene: TRBV10-3; J gene: TRBJ1-1; clone size: once; CDR3 length: 15; CDR3 DNA: TGTGCCATCAGTGAGTCCCAGGATCTGGACACTGAAGCTTTCTTT; CDR3 protein: CAISESQDLDTEAFF
D gene: TRBD1; V gene: TRBV5-1; J gene: TRBJ2-7; clone size: .; CDR3 length: 16; CDR3 DNA: TGCGCCAGCAGCTTAACCCCGGGACAGCCGGCCTACGAGCAGTACTTC; CDR3 protein: CASSLTPGQPAYEQYF
D gene: .; V gene: TRBV18; J gene: TRBJ2-7; clone size: .; CDR3 length: 12; CDR3 DNA: TGTGCCAGCTCACCAACCAGCTACGAGCAGTACTTC; CDR3 protein: CASSPTSYEQYF
D gene: .; V gene: TRBV30; J gene: TRBJ2-5; clone size: .; CDR3 length: 12; CDR3 DNA: TGTGCCTGGAGTGGTCCGCGGGAGACCCAGTACTTC; CDR3 protein: CAWSGPRETQYF
D gene: TRBD1; V gene: TRBV28; J gene: TRBJ2-7; clone size: .; CDR3 length: 14; CDR3 DNA: TGTGCCAGCAGGTTGGACAGGGGACTATACGAGCAGTACTTC; CDR3 protein: CASRLDRGLYEQYF
D gene: .; V gene: TRBV5-6; J gene: TRBJ1-5; clone size: few; CDR3 length: 15; CDR3 DNA: TGTGCCAGCAGCCGACTCAGGGGAGCGGATCAGCCCCAGCATTTT; CDR3 protein: CASSRLRGADQPQHF
D gene: TRBD1; V gene: TRBV6-1; J gene: TRBJ1-1; clone size: .; CDR3 length: 15; CDR3 DNA: TGTGCCAGCTTCTGGGCAGGGGGTTTGAACACTGAAGCTTTCTTT; CDR3 protein: CASFWAGGLNTEAFF
D gene: .; V gene: TRBV5-4; J gene: TRBJ2-5; clone size: .; CDR3 length: 14; CDR3 DNA: TGTGCCAGCAGCTTGTCTGCGGGCCAAGAGACCCAGTACTTC; CDR3 protein: CASSLSAGQETQYF
D gene: .; V gene: TRBV29-1; J gene: TRBJ2-7; clone size: few; CDR3 length: 11; CDR3 DNA: TGCGGTGGAGGGTTTCTCTACGAGCAGTACTTC; CDR3 protein: CGGGFLYEQYF
D gene: .; V gene: TRBV2; J gene: TRBJ1-4; clone size: few; CDR3 length: 15; CDR3 DNA: TGTGCCAGCAGGGGGGGAAGGGCAACTAATGAAAAACTGTTTTTT; CDR3 protein: CASRGGRATNEKLFF
D gene: .; V gene: TRBV7-8; J gene: TRBJ2-2; clone size: .; CDR3 length: 15; CDR3 DNA: TGTGCCAGCAGCCAAGCATCCCCTCGGGCCGGGGAGCTGTTTTTT; CDR3 protein: CASSQASPRAGELFF
D gene: TRBD1; V gene: TRBV5-4; J gene: TRBJ1-2; clone size: .; CDR3 length: 14; CDR3 DNA: TGTGCCAGCAGCACCCGGGACAGGGAGGGGAGTTACACCTTC; CDR3 protein: CASSTRDREGSYTF
D gene: TRBD2; V gene: TRBV13; J gene: TRBJ2-7; clone size: few; CDR3 length: 15; CDR3 DNA: TGTGCCAGCAGCTCTGGACTAGCTGGGTCCTACGAGCAGTACTTC; CDR3 protein: CASSSGLAGSYEQYF
D gene: .; V gene: TRBV18; J gene: TRBJ1-1; clone size: .; CDR3 length: 13; CDR3 DNA: TGTGCCAGCTCTCCCGGGCGGGGGACTGAAGCTTTCTTT; CDR3 protein: CASSPGRGTEAFF
D gene: .; V gene: TRBV5-5; J gene: TRBJ1-2; clone size: .; CDR3 length: 14; CDR3 DNA: TGTGCCAGCAGCTTGACAGGGACTACCTATGGCTACACCTTC; CDR3 protein: CASSLTGTTYGYTF
D gene: .; V gene: TRBV18; J gene: TRBJ1-3; clone size: .; CDR3 length: 14; CDR3 DNA: TGTGCCAGCTCACCTTACACCTCTGGAAACACCATATATTTT; CDR3 protein: CASSPYTSGNTIYF
D gene: .; V gene: TRBV29-1; J gene: TRBJ2-7; clone size: .; CDR3 length: 11; CDR3 DNA: TGCAGCGTCGGACAGAACTACGAGCAGTACTTC; CDR3 protein: CSVGQNYEQYF
D gene: .; V gene: TRBV7-2; J gene: TRBJ1-1; clone size: .; CDR3 length: 14; CDR3 DNA: TGTGCCAGCAGCCCCGGACAGTTGAACACTGAAGCTTTCTTT; CDR3 protein: CASSPGQLNTEAFF
D gene: TRBD2; V gene: TRBV28; J gene: TRBJ2-3; clone size: .; CDR3 length: 16; CDR3 DNA: TGTGCCAGCAGTTTATGGCCCCTAGCGGGAGGATGGACGCAGTATTTT; CDR3 protein: CASSLWPLAGGWTQYF
D gene: .; V gene: TRBV7-3; J gene: TRBJ2-5; clone size: .; CDR3 length: 14; CDR3 DNA: TGTGCCAGCAGCCCCGGGAGTGGCCAAGAGACCCAGTACTTC; CDR3 protein: CASSPGSGQETQYF
D gene: TRBD1; V gene: TRBV28; J gene: TRBJ1-1; clone size: .; CDR3 length: 16; CDR3 DNA: TGTGCCAGCCAAACGCAGGGGGCCGTTTGGAACACTGAAGCTTTCTTT; CDR3 protein: CASQTQGAVWNTEAFF
D gene: .; V gene: TRBV27; J gene: TRBJ1-5; clone size: .; CDR3 length: 13; CDR3 DNA: TGTGCCAGCAGGCCGCGGGGCAATCAGCCCCAGCATTTT; CDR3 protein: CASRPRGNQPQHF
D gene: .; V gene: TRBV5-6; J gene: TRBJ1-2; clone size: .; CDR3 length: 16; CDR3 DNA: TGTGCCAGCAGCCACCCCGCGCAGGGGTTCGGCTATGGCTACACCTTC; CDR3 protein: CASSHPAQGFGYGYTF
D gene: TRBD2; V gene: TRBV13; J gene: TRBJ2-1; clone size: .; CDR3 length: 17; CDR3 DNA: TGTGCCAGCAGCTTAGGGGGGGGGAAAACTATCTACAATGAGCAGTTCTTC; CDR3 protein: CASSLGGGKTIYNEQFF
D gene: .; V gene: TRBV28; J gene: TRBJ1-5; clone size: .; CDR3 length: 15; CDR3 DNA: TGTGCCAGCAGTTCGTCAGATTATAGCAATCAGCCCCAGCATTTT; CDR3 protein: CASSSSDYSNQPQHF
D gene: .; V gene: TRBV23-1; J gene: TRBJ2-3; clone size: .; CDR3 length: 15; CDR3 DNA: TGCGCCAGCAGTCGGGCTAGCACCCCCACAGATACGCAGTATTTT; CDR3 protein: CASSRASTPTDTQYF
D gene: TRBD1; V gene: TRBV5-1; J gene: TRBJ1-6; clone size: .; CDR3 length: 16; CDR3 DNA: TGCGCCAGCAGCGCGGGACAGAGCTCCTATAATTCACCCCTCCACTTT; CDR3 protein: CASSAGQSSYNSPLHF
D gene: .; V gene: TRBV5-1; J gene: TRBJ2-2; clone size: few; CDR3 length: 10; CDR3 DNA: TGCGCCAGCAGCGGAGAGGAGCTGTTTTTT; CDR3 protein: CASSGEELFF
D gene: .; V gene: TRBV7-9; J gene: TRBJ1-4; clone size: .; CDR3 length: 14; CDR3 DNA: TGTGCCAGCAGCTTCAGGGAGGCCCATGAAAAACTGTTTTTT; CDR3 protein: CASSFREAHEKLFF
D gene: .; V gene: TRBV5-1; J gene: TRBJ2-1; clone size: .; CDR3 length: 14; CDR3 DNA: TGCGCCAGCAGCCAGCAGGGTCGTCTCGGGGAGCAGTTCTTC; CDR3 protein: CASSQQGRLGEQFF
D gene: .; V gene: TRBV28; J gene: TRBJ2-5; clone size: .; CDR3 length: 15; CDR3 DNA: TGTGCCAGCAAATTGCTTGGCGGGGCACAAGAGACCCAGTACTTC; CDR3 protein: CASKLLGGAQETQYF
D gene: TRBD2; V gene: TRBV4-2; J gene: TRBJ2-5; clone size: .; CDR3 length: 14; CDR3 DNA: TGTGCCAGCAGCCAAGCCCTAGCGGGGTCGGCCCAGTACTTC; CDR3 protein: CASSQALAGSAQYF